The 22 T cell receptor beta chains below all came from one sample that was sequenced in a study of OX40 agonist ivuxolimab in advanced cancers. Sequencing used immunoSEQ multiplex PCR; TCRdb keeps in-frame clones, though not all of them. Among some 80,000 clones listed, more than 90% were seen once. Sequencing used CD4+ or CD8+ T cells sorted from blood, obtained in a trial of the OX40 agonist ivuxolimab. The receptors stem from an adult with an advanced solid tumor such as melanoma, head and neck, liver or kidney cancer.

V and J are TRBV14 and TRBJ1-1; perhaps TRBD1 as D (6 bases). CDR3 size: 13 residues. Germline-derived CDR1 and CDR2 are SGHDN and FVKESK. The V and J ends lost 1 base and 10 bases respectively, with 13 bases between them. The CDR3 sequence is CASSQVGGRGAFF. CDR3 in DNA: TGTGCCAGCAGCCAAGTGGGGGGGCGCGGAGCTTTCTTT.

The rearrangement links TRBV11-2 to TRBJ1-3; D is perhaps TRBD1 (5 bases). The CDR3 is made up of 15 amino acids. The germline V gene has CDR1 SGHAT and CDR2 FQNNGV. Trimming removed 2 bases at V and 9 bases at J, with 17 bases between. The CDR3 protein is CASSLIRGVGVTIYF. CDR3 sequence (DNA): TGTGCCAGCAGCTTAATCCGAGGGGTGGGTGTCACCATATATTTT.

The chain links TRBV7-9 to TRBJ1-1, with 10 bases aligning to TRBD1. This CDR3 is 14 amino acids long. V lost 9 bases, J lost 5 bases, and 9 bases stayed unmatched. The germline gives CDR1 SEHNR, CDR2 FQNEAQ (reference sequence). The CDR3 protein is CASLLGQGYTEAFF. CDR3 nucleotides: TGTGCCAGTCTTCTGGGACAGGGGTATACTGAAGCTTTCTTT.

The rearrangement joins TRBV2 to TRBJ1-2; 8 bases match TRBD1. V was clipped by 4 bases and J by 7 bases; unmatched bases: 8. CDR3 length: 14 amino acids. Germline assignment: CDR1 SNHLY and CDR2 FYNNEI. CDR3 amino acids: CASSVGTGLSGYTF. The DNA of the CDR3 is TGTGCCAGCAGTGTGGGGACAGGACTTTCTGGCTACACCTTC.

The chain uses TRBV7-9 and TRBJ2-5, with D possibly matching TRBD2 (5 bases). CDR3 length: 16 amino acids. V lost 2 bases, J lost 3 bases, and 16 bases lay in between. Germline values: CDR1 SEHNR, CDR2 FQNEAQ (reference sequence). The CDR3 here is CASSLMRASKEETQYF. Written as DNA, the CDR3 is TGTGCCAGCAGCTTAATGAGGGCTAGCAAAGAAGAGACCCAGTACTTC.

The J gene is TRBJ2-3, the V gene TRBV27; a weak D match, TRBD2 (5 bases). Per the germline V gene, CDR1 is MNHEY and CDR2 is SMNVEV (reference sequence). CDR3 length equals 13 residues. Trimming took off 10 bases at V and 2 bases at J, with 13 bases between the two ends. CDR3 bases: TGTGCCACCCTAGCCCGGTTCACAGATACGCAGTATTTT. This gives the protein CATLARFTDTQYF.

The V and J genes are TRBV9 and TRBJ2-7; D tentatively reads TRBD1 or TRBD2 (5 bases each). The germline V gene encodes CDR1 SGDLS and CDR2 YYNGEE. V lost 0 bases, J lost 2 bases, and 15 bases lay in between. CDR3 length: 16 amino acids. The CDR3 DNA is TGTGCCAGCAGCGTAGACGAGGTCCGGGGCACCTACGAGCAGTACTTC. It yields the protein CASSVDEVRGTYEQYF. Together with reference TRBV9 and TRBJ2-7, the CDR3 gives the full variable domain: DSGVTQTPKHLITATGQRVTLRCSPRSGDLSVYWYQQSLDQGLQFLIQYYNGEERAKGNILERFSAQQFPDLHSELNLSSLELGDSALYFCASSVDEVRGTYEQYFGPGTRLTVT.

The chain uses TRBV5-6 and TRBJ1-1, with D possibly being TRBD1 (6 bases). Trimming removed 7 bases at V and 5 bases at J, with 12 bases between. CDR1 is SGHDT and CDR2 is YYEEEE in the germline V gene. The CDR3 spans 12 residues. CDR3 coding DNA: TGTGCCAGCCGAGGGGGTCGGACTGAAGCTTTCTTT. It is translated as CASRGGRTEAFF.

The V and J genes are TRBV7-9 and TRBJ2-5, with D possibly matching TRBD2 (6 bases). Germline-derived CDR1 and CDR2 are SEHNR and FQNEAQ (reference sequence). Trimming removed 3 bases from V and 7 bases from J, with 15 bases in between. The CDR3 covers 14 residues. This chain's CDR3 is CASSFSGPGGTQYF. The CDR3 DNA sequence: TGTGCCAGCAGCTTTAGCGGCCCCGGGGGGACCCAGTACTTC.

V usage is TRBV4-2 and J usage is TRBJ2-3; TRBD2 agrees at 15 bases. The CDR3 is made up of 17 amino acids. V lost 6 bases, J lost 6 bases, and 10 bases stayed unmatched. Germline assignment: CDR1 LGHNA and CDR2 YNFKEQ. The CDR3 sequence: CASSPAGLAGGLDTQYF. The CDR3 DNA is TGTGCCAGCAGTCCCGCTGGACTAGCGGGAGGGCTGGATACGCAGTATTTT.

This chain links TRBV27 with TRBJ2-1; 11 nucleotides match TRBD2. This CDR3 region has 16 residues. CDR1 is MNHEY and CDR2 is SMNVEV in the germline V gene (reference sequence). The J segment lost 6 bases and the V segment lost 0 bases, leaving 4 bases of the junction unmatched. As DNA, the CDR3 is TGTGCCAGCAGTTTATCCCGTAGCGGGAGGGCCAATGAGCAGTTCTTC. Translating it yields CASSLSRSGRANEQFF.

A single count supports this clone. The genes are TRBV19 and TRBJ1-2; D is ambiguous. This CDR3 has 13 residues. V was pared by 4 bases and J by 3 bases, with 9 bases between. Germline loops: CDR1 LNHDA, CDR2 SQIVND (reference sequence). CDR3 sequence reads: CASSNKGDYGYTF. The CDR3 region has the DNA TGTGCCAGTAGTAACAAGGGAGACTATGGCTACACCTTC.

The CDR3 region is CSVRGVAYNEQFF. The CDR3 bases are TGCAGCGTTCGAGGGGTGGCCTACAATGAGCAGTTCTTC. The V gene is TRBV29-1, the J gene TRBJ2-1; D possibly matches TRBD1 or TRBD2 (5 bases each). The CDR3 contains 13 residues. V shed 5 bases and J shed 2 bases, with 10 bases lying between them. Germline V gene lookup returns CDR1 SQVTM and CDR2 ANQGSEA.

V and J are TRBV7-3 and TRBJ2-1, with TRBD2 matching 8 bases. CDR3 length: 15 amino acids. Germline CDR1 SGHTA, CDR2 FQGTGA. J gave up 4 bases and V 5 bases, and 7 bases lay outside the gene matches. CDR3 residues: CASSPHSGTYNEQFF. CDR3 DNA: TGTGCCAGCAGCCCCCATAGCGGGACATACAATGAGCAGTTCTTC.

V is TRBV5-4 and J is TRBJ1-6, with TRBD1 as a possible D gene (5 bases). This CDR3 spans 14 amino acids. Germline-derived CDR1 and CDR2 are SGHNT and YYREEE (reference sequence). V was pared by 0 bases and J by 9 bases, with 10 bases between. The CDR3 nucleotides read TGTGCCAGCAGCTTGGGAGGGGCGCGTTCACCCCTCCACTTT. Amino acids: CASSLGGARSPLHF.

The chain couples TRBV5-6 to TRBJ2-5, with 7 bases fitting TRBD2. Per germline, CDR1 SGHDT and CDR2 YYEEEE. This CDR3 is built from 13 residues. Losses at the gene ends were 1 base for V and 5 bases for J; bases not matched to a gene: 2. The CDR3 DNA sequence: TGTGCCAGCAGCTTGCGGGGGGTGGAGACCCAGTACTTC. Amino acids: CASSLRGVETQYF. The variable domain in full, with the rest retrieved from reference TRBV5-6 and TRBJ2-5, is DAGVTQSPTHLIKTRGQQVTLRCSPKSGHDTVSWYQQALGQGPQFIFQYYEEEERQRGNFPDRFSGHQFPNYSSELNVNALLLGDSALYLCASSLRGVETQYFGPGTRLLVL.

J is TRBJ2-7 and V is TRBV19, with D possibly matching TRBD1 (6 bases). The CDR3 spans 13 residues. Germline CDR1 reads LNHDA; CDR2 reads SQIVND (reference sequence). The V gene lost 5 bases and the J gene lost 2 bases, with 10 bases spanning the gap. For the CDR3, the DNA is TGTGCCAGTAGTCCGGGACATACCTACGAGCAGTACTTC. This codes for CASSPGHTYEQYF.

CDR3 nucleotides: TGTGCCAGCAGCGGTGGGACAGGGGGTAGGAATGAGCAGTTCTTC. Translated, it gives CASSGGTGGRNEQFF. This chain uses TRBV9 with TRBJ2-1; 11 bases fit TRBD1. Germline V gives CDR1 SGDLS, CDR2 YYNGEE. Germline trimming cut 3 bases from V and 7 bases from J; bases unmatched to any gene: 6. The CDR3 is 15 residues long.

In regard to this clone: Other nucleotide sequences in the sample specify the same CDR3. This rearrangement joins TRBV7-3 to TRBJ1-5; D call uncertain. There are 13 residues in the CDR3. The ends were cut back, 4 bases at V and 2 bases at J, with 6 bases in the middle. The germline V gene has CDR1 SGHTA and CDR2 FQGTGA. CDR3 nucleotide sequence: TGTGCCAGCAGCTCGGACCGCAATCAGCCCCAGCATTTT. This codes for CASSSDRNQPQHF.

The V and J genes are TRBV28 and TRBJ1-2, with a weak D call TRBD1 (5 bases). Germline CDR1 MDHEN, CDR2 SYDVKM. The CDR3 length is 14 residues. With 6 bases removed from V and 6 bases from J, the gap between germline ends came to 17 bases. The CDR3 spells CASRTTRGRDGYTF. The DNA of the CDR3 is TGTGCCAGCAGGACTACACGGGGCAGGGATGGCTACACCTTC.

The chain has TRBV28 and TRBJ2-7, with D perhaps matching TRBD1 or TRBD2 (5 bases each). Trimming took 7 bases from V and 4 from J, leaving 14 bases between them. The CDR3 contains 13 residues. Germline V gene lookup returns CDR1 MDHEN and CDR2 SYDVKM. CDR3 in amino acids: CASTLEGRYEQYF. CDR3 nucleotides: TGTGCCAGCACGTTAGAGGGGAGATACGAGCAGTACTTC.

The genes are TRBV7-9 and TRBJ2-7; tentative D call: TRBD2 (6 bases). In germline, CDR1 is SEHNR, CDR2 FQNEAQ (reference sequence). The CDR3 covers 14 residues. Trimming removed 5 bases from V and 4 bases from J, with 15 bases in between. The CDR3 sequence is CASSPAGRPYEQYF. The CDR3, as DNA: TGTGCCAGCAGCCCGGCGGGGAGACCTTACGAGCAGTACTTC.